The rows below give T cell receptor beta chains drawn from one sample of a study of blood T cell repertoires in COVID-19. Data came from immunoSEQ multiplex PCR; TCRdb stores just in-frame clones and leaves some out. The sample has approximately 230,000 clones, about 91% seen once. The sample consisted of PBMCs or T cells enriched from blood (not recorded which). These receptor sequences come from a woman aged 45-60 years with acute COVID-19. Both conserved end residues are part of each CDR3. D genes are given only for firm matches. Expanded clones get a size class; other rows say once, few or many, or leave the size out.

TRBV5-5,TRBD1,.,TRBJ2-3,TGTGCCAGCAGCACCAGGACAGGGGCGAGCACAGATACGCAGTATTTT,CASSTRTGASTDTQYF
TRBV4-3,.,.,TRBJ2-1,TGCGCCAGCAGCCAAGACCACTTTGCGGGGTACAATGAGCAGTTCTTC,CASSQDHFAGYNEQFF
TRBV9,.,.,TRBJ2-3,TGTGCCAGCAGCGTCAGGCGGGGAGATACGCAGTATTTT,CASSVRRGDTQYF
TRBV9,TRBD2,.,TRBJ2-5,TGTGCCAGCAGCTCCGGACTAGCGGTACAAGAGACCCAGTACTTC,CASSSGLAVQETQYF
TRBV11-2,TRBD1,.,TRBJ1-1,TGTGCCAGCAGCAAAGACAGGGATACTGAAGCTTTCTTT,CASSKDRDTEAFF
TRBV10-1,.,.,TRBJ1-4,TGCGCCAGCAGACGACAAAGCGGCAGTTCTAATGAAAAACTGTTTTTT,CASRRQSGSSNEKLFF
TRBV7-2,.,.,TRBJ2-7,TGTGCCAGCAGCTTAGATGGGGCTATACTAACCTACGAGCAGTACTTC,CASSLDGAILTYEQYF
TRBV4-1,.,once,TRBJ2-7,TGCGCCAGCAGCCAACCGACGGGAAGCTCCTACGAGCAGTACTTC,CASSQPTGSSYEQYF
TRBV27,.,.,TRBJ2-3,TGTGCCAGCAGTTTACTAGCTAGCAAGGGTACGCAGTATTTT,CASSLLASKGTQYF
TRBV2,.,.,TRBJ2-2,TGTGCCAGCAGACCGGGGGACAGCTACACCGGGGAGCTGTTTTTT,CASRPGDSYTGELFF
TRBV19,.,.,TRBJ1-5,TGTGCCAGTAGTACCGACAGGATTCCTTATCAGCCCCAGCATTTT,CASSTDRIPYQPQHF
TRBV12-3/TRBV12-4,TRBD2,.,TRBJ2-1,TGTGCCAGCAGTTCAGCGGGAGTTGGTGAGCAGTTCTTC,CASSSAGVGEQFF
TRBV27,.,.,TRBJ2-1,TGTGCCAGCAGTCCCTCCGGGACACTTTACAATGAGCAGTTCTTC,CASSPSGTLYNEQFF
TRBV28,.,.,TRBJ2-7,TGTGCCAGCAGTGACTACACGGGTCTGGGCGAGCAGTACTTC,CASSDYTGLGEQYF
TRBV6-4,TRBD1,.,TRBJ1-2,TGTGCCAGCAGTGCATCAGGACAGGGGGCGGATGGCTACACCTTC,CASSASGQGADGYTF
TRBV5-8,TRBD2,.,TRBJ2-7,TGTGCCAGCAGCTTCTCCGGGACTAGCGGTTACGAGCAGTACTTC,CASSFSGTSGYEQYF
TRBV6-5,.,once,TRBJ2-5,TGTGCCAGCGGGGAGGACAACCAAGAGACCCAGTACTTC,CASGEDNQETQYF
TRBV28,.,once,TRBJ1-5,TGTGCCAGCAAGCCAACACCGGGGCCCCAGCATTTT,CASKPTPGPQHF
TRBV6-5,TRBD2,.,TRBJ2-7,TGTGCCAGCAGTTCCCTAAGCGGGGGCCACGAGCAGTACTTC,CASSSLSGGHEQYF
TRBV3-1/TRBV3-2,.,once,TRBJ2-7,TGTGCCAGCAGCTCCAGACTAGAGTGGGGGGAGCAGTACTTC,CASSSRLEWGEQYF
TRBV5-4,.,.,TRBJ1-2,TGTGCCAGCAGCTTGGGACTAGAACTTGGCTACACCTTC,CASSLGLELGYTF
TRBV28,TRBD1,once,TRBJ1-2,TGTGCCAGCAGATCGGGACAGGGGTTCTCTGGCTACACCTTC,CASRSGQGFSGYTF
TRBV5-1,TRBD1,.,TRBJ2-7,TGCGCCAGCAGACAGGGGTCTGAGGAGCAGTACTTC,CASRQGSEEQYF
TRBV5-6,.,.,TRBJ1-2,TGTGCCAGCAGCTTGAGGGGTAACTATGGCTACACCTTC,CASSLRGNYGYTF
TRBV7-8,.,once,TRBJ2-5,TGTGCCAGCAGCGCACCGGGCCCTCGGGGGGCCGGGGAGACCCAGTACTTC,CASSAPGPRGAGETQYF
TRBV19,TRBD1,.,TRBJ1-5,TGTGCCAGTAGTAGACAGGGGAACCAGCCCCAGCATTTT,CASSRQGNQPQHF
TRBV28,TRBD2,.,TRBJ2-7,TGTGCCAGCAGGTTAGGACTAGCCCCTGACTACGAGCAGTACTTC,CASRLGLAPDYEQYF
TRBV5-5,.,.,TRBJ2-7,TGTGCCAGCAGCTTGGCGGGGGAGCAGTACTTC,CASSLAGEQYF
TRBV5-3,.,.,TRBJ1-1,TGTGCCATTCTCTTCGGGCACGGACTTGAAGCTTTCTTT,CAILFGHGLEAFF
TRBV9,TRBD2,.,TRBJ2-7,TGTGCCAGCAGCGGGGGGACTAGCCTCTCCTACGAGCAGTACTTC,CASSGGTSLSYEQYF
TRBV27,.,.,TRBJ2-2,TGTGCCAGCGGTGTGTCGGGGTGGGACACCGGGGAGCTGTTTTTT,CASGVSGWDTGELFF
TRBV6-5,.,.,TRBJ2-7,TGTGCCAGCAGAATGACGAGAGGGGGTTACGAGCAGTACTTC,CASRMTRGGYEQYF
TRBV4-3,TRBD2,.,TRBJ2-1,TGCGCCAGCAGCCAAGATGGACTAGCGGGTTACAATGAGCAGTTCTTC,CASSQDGLAGYNEQFF
TRBV6-5,.,.,TRBJ2-3,TGTGCCAGCCGACTAGTTCTCACAGATACGCAGTATTTT,CASRLVLTDTQYF
TRBV3-1/TRBV3-2,.,.,TRBJ2-6,TGTGCCAGCAGCCAATACCCAGGGTGGGGTGGGGCCAACGTCCTGACTTTC,CASSQYPGWGGANVLTF
TRBV12-3/TRBV12-4,.,.,TRBJ1-1,TGTGCCAGCACCCCCACCGGGAACACTGAAGCTTTCTTT,CASTPTGNTEAFF
TRBV5-1,TRBD1,.,TRBJ1-4,TGCGCCAGCAGCCCCGGACAGGGGAGAGAAAAACTGTTTTTT,CASSPGQGREKLFF
TRBV11-3,TRBD1,.,TRBJ2-2,TGTGCCAGCAGCTTAGGGACAGGGCACGGGGAGCTGTTTTTT,CASSLGTGHGELFF
TRBV9,TRBD1,once,TRBJ2-2,TGTGCCAGCAGCTTACAGGGGGCGGGCACCGGGGAGCTGTTTTTT,CASSLQGAGTGELFF
TRBV15,.,.,TRBJ1-5,TGTGCCACCAGCAGAGATCTTCCCCTCGGGAATCAGCCCCAGCATTTT,CATSRDLPLGNQPQHF
TRBV25-1,.,.,TRBJ1-4,TGTGCCAGCAGTGAGTTGGGGGCTACTAATGAAAAACTGTTTTTT,CASSELGATNEKLFF
TRBV6-5,.,.,TRBJ1-4,TGTGCCAGCAGTTCCGTAGGGGGATTTACTGAAAAACTGTTTTTT,CASSSVGGFTEKLFF
TRBV7-9,TRBD1,.,TRBJ1-5,TGTGCCATCACAGGACAGGGGCAGCCCCAGCATTTT,CAITGQGQPQHF
TRBV15,.,once,TRBJ2-3,TGTGCCACCAGCCTCCCGACAACTCAGGGGACAGATACGCAGTATTTT,CATSLPTTQGTDTQYF
TRBV6-5,TRBD1,.,TRBJ1-5,TGTGCCAGCAGCCAATTCCGATCGGGACAGGGAGCTCAGCATTTT,CASSQFRSGQGAQHF
TRBV2,.,.,TRBJ2-3,TGTGCCAGCAGCGGTCCCCCAGAGGTCCCCACAGATACGCAGTATTTT,CASSGPPEVPTDTQYF
TRBV28,.,.,TRBJ1-5,TGTGCCAGCACATCAGGTCTGCTGTTTTATCAGCCCCAGCATTTT,CASTSGLLFYQPQHF